This T cell receptor beta chain was identified during a study of blood T cell repertoires in COVID-19. About the study: COVID-19 samples from acute and convalescent phases originated in the United States, Italy and Spain. T cells, B-cell-depleted T cells, or PBMCs provided the cDNA or gDNA that served as material.

Per the study methods: Reference gene primer amplification in the assay estimated nucleated cell counts. The repertoire was sequenced with immunoSEQ multiplex PCR; TCRdb's copy has only in-frame clones and lacks some. Clonal size and the V and J genes are those of that table, whereas D and trimming came from the DNA. The repertoire includes about 270,000 clones, approximately 85% of them detected once, and 5% to 6% sits in the top ten. Seattle's cohort entered during active infection and was followed longitudinally. This CDR3 is 16 amino acids long. Germline-derived CDR1 and CDR2 are MNHNS and SASEGT. V shed 1 base, J shed 8 bases, and the junction held 7 bases outside the gene matches.

The sequence came from a woman older than 75 with COVID-19, enrolled during active disease. Sequenced sample: peripheral blood. The V and J genes are TRBV6-1 and TRBJ1-6; 8 bases map to TRBD1. CDR3 DNA: TGTGCCAGCAGTGAAGTGCTAGGACAGGGCTATTCACCCCTCCACTTT. Protein sequence: CASSEVLGQGYSPLHF.